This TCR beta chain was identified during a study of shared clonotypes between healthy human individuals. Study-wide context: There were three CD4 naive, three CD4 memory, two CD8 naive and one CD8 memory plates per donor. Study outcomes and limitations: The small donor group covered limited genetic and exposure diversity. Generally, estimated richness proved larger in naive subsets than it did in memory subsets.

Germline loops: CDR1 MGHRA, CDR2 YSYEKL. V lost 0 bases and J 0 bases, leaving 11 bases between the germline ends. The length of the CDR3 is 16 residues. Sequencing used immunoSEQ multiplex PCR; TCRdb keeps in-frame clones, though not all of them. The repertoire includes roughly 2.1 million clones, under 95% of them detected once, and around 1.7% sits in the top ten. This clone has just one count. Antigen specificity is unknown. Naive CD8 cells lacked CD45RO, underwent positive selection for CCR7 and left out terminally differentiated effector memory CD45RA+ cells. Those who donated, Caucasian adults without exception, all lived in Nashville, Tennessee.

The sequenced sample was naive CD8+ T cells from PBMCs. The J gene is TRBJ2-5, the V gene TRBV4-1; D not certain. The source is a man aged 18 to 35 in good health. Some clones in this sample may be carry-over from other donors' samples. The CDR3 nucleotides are TGCGCCAGCAGCCAAGACTCGGGCACAAACCAAGAGACCCAGTACTTC. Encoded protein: CASSQDSGTNQETQYF.